These T cell receptor beta chains were read from a single sample in a study of cytomegalovirus exposure and HLA in healthy donors. Using immunoSEQ multiplex PCR, the repertoire was profiled, and TCRdb retains in-frame clones only, with some absent. The profile shows under 150,000 clones, around 85% of them singletons. The sample comprised PBMCs. These receptors all stem from a boy younger than 18 in good health and CMV-seronegative. CDR3s include the opening cysteine and the closing phenylalanine or tryptophan. D genes are given only for firm matches. Clone sizes are given selectively: once, few, many, or a class where the clone is expanded.

>TRBV11-2|TRBJ1-2|.|TRBD1
CASSLSPGQASYGYTF
TGTGCCAGCAGCTTATCCCCGGGACAGGCTAGCTATGGCTACACCTTC
>TRBV11-3|TRBJ2-1|once|TRBD2
CASSSGLAGDEQFF
TGTGCCAGCAGCTCGGGACTAGCGGGAGACGAGCAGTTCTTC
>TRBV6-4|TRBJ2-6|.|TRBD2
CASSDGTSGSGANVLTF
TGTGCCAGCAGTGACGGGACTAGCGGCTCTGGGGCCAACGTCCTGACTTTC
>TRBV19|TRBJ2-1|.|TRBD1
CASSIGGQGNEQFF
TGTGCCAGTAGTATAGGGGGACAGGGTAATGAGCAGTTCTTC
>TRBV11-1|TRBJ1-2|once|.
CASSFAGSNYGYTF
TGTGCCAGCAGCTTCGCAGGGTCAAACTATGGCTACACCTTC
>TRBV5-1|TRBJ1-2|.|TRBD1
CASSSTTRQGLNYGYTF
TGCGCCAGCAGCTCGACGACCAGACAGGGGCTAAACTATGGCTACACCTTC
>TRBV7-8|TRBJ1-6|.|.
CASSSDRVGGPLHF
TGTGCCAGCAGCTCGGACCGGGTAGGGGGTCCCCTCCACTTT
>TRBV7-8|TRBJ1-1|.|.
CASSLPGNDAEAFF
TGTGCCAGCAGCTTGCCAGGGAATGATGCTGAAGCTTTCTTT
>TRBV7-9|TRBJ1-1|.|TRBD1
CASKGQLNTEAFF
TGTGCCAGCAAGGGACAGCTGAACACTGAAGCTTTCTTT
>TRBV29-1|TRBJ1-2|.|.
CSVESWASYGYTF
TGCAGCGTTGAGTCTTGGGCGTCTTATGGCTACACCTTC
>TRBV5-1|TRBJ2-2|.|.
CASKFLGGASSSGELFF
TGCGCCAGCAAGTTTTTAGGGGGGGCCTCAAGTTCCGGGGAGCTGTTTTTT
>TRBV29-1|TRBJ2-3|.|TRBD2
CSVDIRLAGLTQYF
TGCAGCGTTGATATACGACTAGCGGGATTGACGCAGTATTTT
>TRBV5-6|TRBJ2-2|.|TRBD2
CASSRRSGVYTGELFF
TGTGCCAGCAGCCGCCGAAGCGGGGTTTACACCGGGGAGCTGTTTTTT
>TRBV19|TRBJ1-1|.|.
CASIGLGGHTEAFF
TGTGCCAGTATAGGTCTTGGGGGACATACAGAAGCTTTCTTT
>TRBV25-1|TRBJ1-6|.|.
CASSEYPLGGTSPLHF
TGTGCCAGCAGTGAATATCCCCTAGGTGGTACTTCACCCCTCCACTTT
>TRBV7-2|TRBJ2-7|.|.
CASSPTEDYEQYF
TGTGCCAGCAGCCCGACGGAGGACTACGAGCAGTACTTC
>TRBV5-5|TRBJ1-2|.|TRBD1
CASSLLGLMGTGINYGYTF
TGTGCCAGCAGCTTGTTAGGCCTCATGGGGACAGGGATTAACTATGGCTACACCTTC
>TRBV7-9|TRBJ1-1|few|.
CASSSLSEAFF
TGTGCCAGCAGCTCCCTTTCTGAAGCTTTCTTT
>TRBV7-9|TRBJ1-2|.|.
CSSSLAGSTGSGGYTF
TGTTCCAGCAGCTTAGCGGGATCAACAGGGAGCGGTGGCTACACCTTC